This T cell receptor (beta chain) emerged from a study of T cell changes during pregnancy in multiple sclerosis (dated by TCRdb to between 2018 and 2020). Notes on the research overall: The study looked at changes in the T cell repertoire across pregnancy in women with multiple sclerosis.

Taken from cysteine to phenylalanine, the CDR3 has 14 residues. Only the CDR3 region is kept as DNA, spanning 42 bases read in frame from base 1. Relative to germline, V is missing 3 bases and J is missing 6 bases, with 4 bases of the junction outside any gene match. CDR1 and CDR2, per the germline V gene, are SGHTA and FQGNSA. On this clone: The target of this receptor is not known. One base away there is no much larger clone; base qualities are not given.

Preparation of the library involved the immunoSEQ multiplex PCR assay. What TCRdb holds here is the immuneACCESS table cut down to in-frame rearrangements. Part of the clones is not present; checked against another copy, under half of the missing clones reflect an unresolved V gene, and the others are unexplained. The sample table lists roughly 60,000 clones, over 85% of them with a count of one. 1.4% of the sample is in the top ten clones. The receptor's source is a female donor with multiple sclerosis, enrolled in a pregnancy study. The sequencing used peripheral blood, collected in the second trimester of pregnancy. Recombination joined TRBV7-2 with TRBJ2-1; TRBD2 agrees with 8 junctional bases. The CDR3 is CASSFGGGGNEQFF. The DNA sequence is as follows: TGTGCCAGCAGCTTCGGGGGGGGAGGCAATGAGCAGTTCTTC.